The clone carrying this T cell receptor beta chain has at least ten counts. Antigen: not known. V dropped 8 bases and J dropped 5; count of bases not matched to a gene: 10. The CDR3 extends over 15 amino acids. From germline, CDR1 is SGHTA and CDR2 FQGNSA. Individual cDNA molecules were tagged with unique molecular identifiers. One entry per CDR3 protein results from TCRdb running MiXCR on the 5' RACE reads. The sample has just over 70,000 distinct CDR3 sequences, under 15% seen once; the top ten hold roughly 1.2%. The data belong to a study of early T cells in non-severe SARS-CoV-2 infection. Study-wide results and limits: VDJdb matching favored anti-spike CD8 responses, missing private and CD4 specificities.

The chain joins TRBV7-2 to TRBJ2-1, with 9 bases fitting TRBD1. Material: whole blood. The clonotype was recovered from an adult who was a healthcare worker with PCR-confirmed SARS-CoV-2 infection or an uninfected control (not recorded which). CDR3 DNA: TGTGCCAGCGCACGGGTAGGGACAGGGAACAATGAGCAGTTCTTC. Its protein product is CASARVGTGNNEQFF.